Each of the 23 T cell receptor beta chains below was sequenced from the same sample in a study of immune cell composition in non-small cell lung cancer. Libraries were prepared by immunoSEQ multiplex PCR; TCRdb keeps only in-frame clonotypes and omits some of them. In the table there are around 9,700 clones, approximately 74% of which are singletons. The source material was lung tumor tissue. The receptors come from a human donor with non-small cell lung cancer.

This chain connects TRBV5-1 to TRBJ1-5; D possibly corresponds to TRBD1 (5 bases). The CDR3 covers 14 residues. CDR1 and CDR2 (germline): SGHRS, YFSETQ. V was cut by 1 base and J by 8 bases, with 13 bases left in between. The CDR3 loop is CASSLRGGVEPQHF. The CDR3 DNA reads TGCGCCAGCAGCTTGCGGGGGGGGGTGGAGCCCCAGCATTTT.

V gene TRBV29-1 combines with J gene TRBJ1-1, with no clear D. Germline CDR1 and CDR2: SQVTM and ANQGSEA. Trimming shortened V by 6 bases and J by 8 bases, and 13 bases separated the two germline ends. The CDR3 totals 11 residues. The CDR3 region has the DNA TGCAGCGTACTACAAGTTTGGGAAGCTTTCTTT. This encodes CSVLQVWEAFF. Combining the CDR3 with reference TRBV29-1 and TRBJ1-1 gives the whole variable domain SAVISQKPSRDICQRGTSLTIQCQVDSQVTMMFWYRQQPGQSLTLIATANQGSEATYESGFVIDKFPISRPNLTFSTLTVSNMSPEDSSIYLCSVLQVWEAFFGQGTRLTVV.

The J gene is TRBJ2-5, the V gene TRBV9; D gene ambiguous. V lost 4 bases and J lost 1, with 2 bases in between. Germline V gene lookup returns CDR1 SGDLS and CDR2 YYNGEE. The CDR3 totals 11 residues. The CDR3 nucleotides read TGTGCCAGCAGCCTCCAAGAGACCCAGTACTTC. Encoded protein: CASSLQETQYF.

This chain uses TRBV6-6 with TRBJ2-2, with TRBD1 as a possible D gene (6 bases). Trimming left V 6 bases short and J 6 bases short, with 17 bases between. The CDR3 consists of 15 residues. Germline loops: CDR1 MNHNY, CDR2 SVGAGI (reference sequence). The CDR3 reads CASRKRIQGAGELFF. Written as DNA, the CDR3 is TGTGCCAGCAGAAAGCGTATACAGGGCGCCGGGGAGCTGTTTTTT.

This chain connects TRBV7-9 to TRBJ2-5, with unresolved D. This CDR3 region has 13 residues. The V and J ends lost 4 bases and 4 bases respectively, with 10 bases between them. The germline gives CDR1 SEHNR, CDR2 FQNEAQ (reference sequence). Here the CDR3 reads CASSSRRGETQYF. Written as DNA, the CDR3 is TGTGCCAGCAGCTCCCGCCGAGGAGAGACCCAGTACTTC.

This clone appeared once. The CDR3 loop reads CASSTGGNAYGYTF. Written as DNA, the CDR3 is TGTGCCAGCAGCACAGGGGGAAACGCCTATGGCTACACCTTC. The chain links TRBV6-6 to TRBJ1-2; 8 bases are shared with TRBD1. The CDR3 has 14 residues. Germline V gene lookup returns CDR1 MNHNY and CDR2 SVGAGI (reference sequence). The ends lost 6 bases at V and 4 bases at J; junction bases unmatched: 7.

J is TRBJ1-2 and V is TRBV10-3; 11 bases map to TRBD1. This CDR3 has 15 residues. The germline CDR1 and CDR2 sequences are ENHRY and SYGVKD. The J segment lost 6 bases and the V segment lost 6 bases, leaving 9 bases of the junction unmatched. The CDR3 sequence: CAISYLPGQGDGYTF. The CDR3 nucleotides read TGTGCCATCAGCTACCTACCGGGACAGGGGGATGGCTACACCTTC.

The chain has TRBV2 and TRBJ2-7; D is unresolved. The CDR3 is made up of 14 amino acids. V dropped 8 bases and J dropped 3 bases, with 17 bases sitting between them. Germline V CDR1 and CDR2: SNHLY, FYNNEI. DNA for the CDR3: TGTGCCAGCGGCGATAGGACGCGGAGCTACGAGCAGTACTTC. Residues: CASGDRTRSYEQYF. Full variable domain (rest looked up from reference TRBV2 and TRBJ2-7): EPEVTQTPSHQVTQMGQEVILRCVPISNHLYFYWYRQILGQKVEFLVSFYNNEISEKSEIFDDQFSVERPDGSNFTLKIRSTKLEDSAMYFCASGDRTRSYEQYFGPGTRLTVT.

The chain uses TRBV7-9 and TRBJ2-7; D possibly corresponds to TRBD2 (6 bases). The V end was cut by 0 bases, the J end by 6 bases, with 12 bases between. There are 14 residues in the CDR3. Germline V lookup: CDR1 SEHNR, CDR2 FQNEAQ (reference sequence). The CDR3 DNA follows: TGTGCCAGCAGCTTAGCCGCCTTCGGGAGCGAGCAGTACTTC. Its translation is CASSLAAFGSEQYF.

The chain uses TRBV5-1 and TRBJ2-7; D may match TRBD1 or TRBD2 (5 bases each). The CDR3 loop spans 14 amino acids. The germline V gene has CDR1 SGHRS and CDR2 YFSETQ. The V and J ends lost 4 bases and 4 bases respectively, with 15 bases between them. As DNA, the CDR3 is TGCGCCAGCAGCCCCGGGGCCATAGAGTACGAGCAGTACTTC. This sequence encodes CASSPGAIEYEQYF.

The rearrangement links TRBV19 to TRBJ2-7; a possible D gene is TRBD1 (6 bases). The germline V gene has CDR1 LNHDA and CDR2 SQIVND (reference sequence). This CDR3 comprises 17 residues. Trimming removed 5 bases from V and 1 base from J, with 21 bases in between. The CDR3 coding sequence is TGTGCCAGTAGTGCCCTCGGTCAGGGGTCCCTTTCCTACGAGCAGTACTTC. The encoded protein is CASSALGQGSLSYEQYF.

In DNA, the CDR3 is TGTGCCAGTTACCCGAGGGCAGGGGCCGGGAACACTGAAGCTTTCTTT. This encodes CASYPRAGAGNTEAFF. V usage is TRBV19 and J usage is TRBJ1-1; the D gene is possibly TRBD1 (6 bases). Trimming shortened V by 8 bases and J by 1 base, and 20 bases separated the two germline ends. The CDR3 totals 16 residues. The germline V gene has CDR1 LNHDA and CDR2 SQIVND (reference sequence).

The chain employs TRBV28 and TRBJ1-6; D gene unclear. Germline CDR1 reads MDHEN; CDR2 reads SYDVKM. The CDR3 consists of 15 residues. The V and J ends lost 5 bases and 9 bases respectively, with 17 bases between them. The CDR3 coding sequence is TGTGCCAGCAGTGATGGGTCCCACCACATTTCACCCCTCCACTTT. Encoded protein: CASSDGSHHISPLHF.

The chain uses TRBV6-5 and TRBJ1-1, with D tentatively TRBD1 (5 bases). Per the germline V gene, CDR1 is MNHEY and CDR2 is SVGAGI. This CDR3 contains 15 residues. Trimming removed 2 bases from V and 6 bases from J, with 16 bases in between. In DNA, the CDR3 is TGTGCCAGCAGTTACGTCGGGGCGAGGAGGTCTGAAGCTTTCTTT. This sequence encodes CASSYVGARRSEAFF.

This sequence joins TRBV2 and TRBJ1-1; D gene uncertain. The CDR3 runs 19 residues. Trimming cost V 5 bases and J 5 bases, with 30 bases left between them. Germline V gives CDR1 SNHLY, CDR2 FYNNEI. CDR3 DNA: TGTGCCAGCAGTCCTACCAGACCTGGCGAATTCAGAAGACGGACTGAAGCTTTCTTT. Its protein is CASSPTRPGEFRRRTEAFF.

CDR3 sequence: CASSRGQDYGYTF. The CDR3, as DNA: TGTGCCAGCAGCCGAGGACAGGACTATGGCTACACCTTC. The rearrangement uses TRBV6-5 and TRBJ1-2, with 7 bases that match TRBD1. This CDR3 is 13 amino acids long. V lost 6 bases to trimming and J lost 3 bases; unmatched junction nucleotides: 4. Germline values: CDR1 MNHEY, CDR2 SVGAGI.

V is TRBV18 and J is TRBJ1-1; 7 bases line up with TRBD1. Germline CDR1 and CDR2: KGHSH and LQKENI. Germline trimming cut 3 bases from V and 6 bases from J; bases unmatched to any gene: 10. The CDR3 covers 15 residues. Written as DNA, the CDR3 is TGTGCCAGCTCACCTCTCGACAGGGTGAAGGCTGAAGCTTTCTTT. Encoded protein: CASSPLDRVKAEAFF.

The chain combines TRBV9 with TRBJ2-1; possibly TRBD1 for D (5 bases). V lost 0 bases to trimming and J lost 2 bases, with 12 bases between them. This CDR3 has 16 amino acids. From germline, CDR1 is SGDLS and CDR2 YYNGEE. CDR3 region: CASSVVGAGPYNEQFF. In DNA form, the CDR3 reads TGTGCCAGCAGCGTAGTTGGGGCAGGGCCCTACAATGAGCAGTTCTTC. The full variable domain, its missing parts supplied by reference TRBV9 and TRBJ2-1, is DSGVTQTPKHLITATGQRVTLRCSPRSGDLSVYWYQQSLDQGLQFLIQYYNGEERAKGNILERFSAQQFPDLHSELNLSSLELGDSALYFCASSVVGAGPYNEQFFGPGTRLTVL.

This clone has a single count. This chain connects TRBV4-2 to TRBJ2-2, with unresolved D. The CDR3 runs 13 residues. Per germline, CDR1 LGHNA and CDR2 YNFKEQ. Trimming took off 5 bases at V and 6 bases at J, with 10 bases between the two ends. The CDR3 region has the DNA TGTGCCAGCAGCTTACAATTTTCCGGGGAGCTGTTTTTT. Its translation is CASSLQFSGELFF.

V gene TRBV11-2 combines with J gene TRBJ1-6; D might be TRBD1 (5 bases). With 5 bases removed from V and 9 bases from J, the gap between germline ends came to 17 bases. The CDR3 has 15 amino acids. Per germline, CDR1 SGHAT and CDR2 FQNNGV. The CDR3: CASSIPTVSASPLHF. CDR3 coding DNA: TGTGCCAGCAGCATCCCGACAGTAAGCGCTTCACCCCTCCACTTT.

The chain joins TRBV9 to TRBJ2-6; TRBD1 matches 10 bases. The CDR3 has 20 residues. CDR1 SGDLS and CDR2 YYNGEE come from the germline V gene. V dropped 3 bases and J dropped 2; count of bases not matched to a gene: 14. CDR3 sequence: CASSAPRDRGNLAGANVLTF. The CDR3 nucleotides read TGTGCCAGCAGCGCCCCCCGGGACAGGGGTAACTTAGCTGGGGCCAACGTCCTGACTTTC.

Here the CDR3 DNA reads TGTGCCAGCAGCTCCGAGGGACACGGGCAGTACTTC. This translates into CASSSEGHGQYF. This rearrangement joins TRBV7-9 to TRBJ2-7, with D possibly TRBD1 on 6 matching bases. The germline V and J ends were trimmed by 4 bases and 9 bases, with 13 bases remaining between them. In germline, CDR1 is SEHNR, CDR2 FQNEAQ (reference sequence). This CDR3 spans 12 amino acids.

For the CDR3, the DNA is TGTGCCAGCAGCTCGACAGGTTTTGGCTACACCTTC. This gives the protein CASSSTGFGYTF. The chain uses TRBV11-2 and TRBJ1-2, with D maybe TRBD1 (6 bases). The CDR3 covers 12 residues. V lost 4 bases to trimming and J lost 7 bases, with 10 bases between them. Germline CDR1 reads SGHAT; CDR2 reads FQNNGV. Using reference TRBV11-2 and TRBJ1-2 for the parts outside the CDR3, the full variable domain is EAGVAQSPRYKIIEKRQSVAFWCNPISGHATLYWYQQILGQGPKLLIQFQNNGVVDDSQLPKDRFSAERLKGVDSTLKIQPAKLEDSAVYLCASSSTGFGYTFGSGTRLTVV.